One and the same sample provided the 2 T cell receptor beta chains below, sequenced in a study of control samples from healthy donors and cancer patients. Method: immunoSEQ multiplex PCR; TCRdb's copy keeps in-frame clones and lacks some. Among 100,000 or so clones, roughly three quarters were seen once, and the ten largest hold 8% to 11%. The sequenced material came from blood. These receptors all come from a woman aged 30 to 39 in good health.

This sequence joins TRBV12-5 and TRBJ2-2; 7 nucleotides match TRBD1. The junction had 14 bases not matched to a gene; V was cut back by 6 bases and J by 4 bases. The CDR3 is 17 amino acids. CDR1 and CDR2 from the germline V gene are LGHNT and FRNRAP. CDR3 coding DNA: TGTGCTAGTGGACTCCCGACAGGGCGAACGGTCACCGGGGAGCTGTTTTTT. Translating gives CASGLPTGRTVTGELFF.

V usage is TRBV18 and J usage is TRBJ1-2; 9 bases fit TRBD1. The CDR3 sequence is 18 residues long. CDR1 is KGHSH and CDR2 is LQKENI in the germline V gene. V lost 3 bases, J lost 6 bases, and 17 bases stayed unmatched. This chain's CDR3 is CASSPMTRGTGSSNGYTF. The DNA for the CDR3 is TGTGCCAGCTCACCTATGACAAGGGGGACAGGGTCGTCTAATGGCTACACCTTC.